The rows below give T cell receptor beta chains drawn from one sample of a study of blood T cells in healthy people across ages. TCRdb passed the 5' RACE reads through MiXCR, listing each CDR3 protein once. Here the sample spans 650,000 to 1,000,000 distinct CDR3 sequences, about 37% being singletons. The sequencing sample was made of blood. These receptors all come from a man between 18 and 29 years old in good health. The CDR3 runs from the conserved cysteine through the conserved F or W. Fields, in order: clone size, V gene, CDR3 length, J gene, D gene, CDR3 DNA, CDR3 protein. D genes are given only for firm matches. Only part of the rows carry a size: once, few, many, or a class if the clone is expanded.

.	TRBV4-3	14	TRBJ1-1	.	TGCGCCAGCAACCCGGGCAGATTGAACACTGAAGCTTTCTTT	CASNPGRLNTEAFF
few	TRBV20-1	14	TRBJ1-2	.	TGCAGTGCTAGAGTTGAGAGGGTTAACTATGGCTACACCTTC	CSARVERVNYGYTF
many	TRBV4-2	17	TRBJ2-6	TRBD1	TGTGCCAGCAGCCACGACGGGACAGGGACTGGGGCCAACGTCCTGACTTTC	CASSHDGTGTGANVLTF
.	TRBV12-3/TRBV12-4	12	TRBJ2-7	.	TGTGCCAGCAGTGTACAGAGCAATGAGCGGTACTTC	CASSVQSNERYF
few	TRBV12-3/TRBV12-4	15	TRBJ1-5	.	TGTGCCAGCAGTACCGGGACCAATAGCAATCAGCCCCAGCATTTT	CASSTGTNSNQPQHF
.	TRBV7-2	13	TRBJ2-3	.	TGTGCCAGCAGCTTAGTTGGGGCAGAACAGCAGTATTTT	CASSLVGAEQQYF
few	TRBV4-1	17	TRBJ1-2	.	TGCGCCAGCAGCTCAAACCCGTCGACCCGTAATCCCTATGGCTACACCTTC	CASSSNPSTRNPYGYTF
few	TRBV7-2	15	TRBJ1-1	.	TGTGCCAGCAGCTTATTTCCAGGGGAGAACACTGAAGCTTTCTTT	CASSLFPGENTEAFF
few	TRBV7-8	19	TRBJ2-4	TRBD2	TGTGCCAGCAGCTTCTCCGGGACTAGCGGGGCCAAATCCAAAAACATTCAGTACTTC	CASSFSGTSGAKSKNIQYF
.	TRBV6-1	15	TRBJ1-4	.	TGTGCCAGCAGCGGAGACCTTAGGACTAATGAAAAACTGTTTTTT	CASSGDLRTNEKLFF
.	TRBV29-1	15	TRBJ2-5	.	TGCAGTGTTGAAGGAGGGGACCAAGGTGCAAATGAGCAGTACTTC	CSVEGGDQGANEQYF
few	TRBV7-2	15	TRBJ2-3	.	TGTGCCAGCAGCCCTAGTTCGTCCCGAGGGGATACGCAGTATTTT	CASSPSSSRGDTQYF
few	TRBV12-3/TRBV12-4	13	TRBJ2-5	TRBD2	TGTGCCAGCAGTGTAGGGACTAGCGAGACCCAGTACTTC	CASSVGTSETQYF
.	TRBV12-3/TRBV12-4	12	TRBJ2-3	.	TGTGCCAGCGTGAGGGGGGCAGATACGCAGTATTTT	CASVRGADTQYF
.	TRBV20-1	10	TRBJ1-4	.	TGCAGTGCTGTCCCCCTCAGCGTGTTTTTT	CSAVPLSVFF
few	TRBV25-1	15	TRBJ2-7	TRBD1	TGTGCCAGCAGCTACAGGGGATCCGCTCCTCTCGAGCAGTACTTC	CASSYRGSAPLEQYF
.	TRBV7-9	14	TRBJ1-1	.	TGTGCCAGCAGGCTGTGGCAATCGAACACTGAAGCTTTCTTT	CASRLWQSNTEAFF
few	TRBV7-2	14	TRBJ2-1	TRBD2	TGTGCCAGCAGAAGACTAGCGGGGCTCAATGAGCAGTTCTTC	CASRRLAGLNEQFF
few	TRBV7-2	17	TRBJ2-1	TRBD2	TGTGCCAGCAGCTCGCTGGGACTAGCGGCCTCCTACAATGAGCAGTTCTTC	CASSSLGLAASYNEQFF
.	TRBV30	11	TRBJ1-2	TRBD1	TGTACCTGGAGACAGGGGGATGGCTACACCTTC	CTWRQGDGYTF
.	TRBV10-3	15	TRBJ2-3	TRBD2	TGTGCCATCAACGCCGGCGGGGGGGCTGCAGATACGCAGTATTTT	CAINAGGGAADTQYF
.	TRBV6-5	16	TRBJ1-2	.	TGTGCCAGCAGTTACTCTCTCGGGGGCGGGGATCATGGCTACACCTTC	CASSYSLGGGDHGYTF
.	TRBV20-1	15	TRBJ1-5	.	TGCAGTGCTAGAGATTATCGGACCGACAATCAGCCCCAGCATTTT	CSARDYRTDNQPQHF
.	TRBV12-3/TRBV12-4	15	TRBJ2-3	TRBD2	TGTGCCAGCAGTCCCCTTAGCGGGAGAACAGATACGCAGTATTTT	CASSPLSGRTDTQYF
.	TRBV6-2/TRBV6-3	13	TRBJ2-5	.	TGTGCCAGCAGTGACTCGAACCCCGAGACCCAGTACTTC	CASSDSNPETQYF
.	TRBV14	14	TRBJ2-5	.	TGTGCCAGCAGCCAAGGACGGTATATTGAGACCCAGTACTTC	CASSQGRYIETQYF
many	TRBV6-2/TRBV6-3	15	TRBJ2-7	.	TGTGCCAGCACAAAGGCCGGACAGAACGACTACGAGCAGTACTTC	CASTKAGQNDYEQYF
few	TRBV12-3/TRBV12-4	13	TRBJ2-1	.	TGTGCCAGCAGTTTTCGGCCCTACAATGAGCAGTTCTTC	CASSFRPYNEQFF
.	TRBV30	13	TRBJ1-1	.	TGTGCCTGGAAAGGAGGGGCGTACACTGAAGCTTTCTTT	CAWKGGAYTEAFF
.	TRBV7-2	14	TRBJ1-6	.	TGTGCCAGCAGCCCGCAGGAAGGTAGTTCACCCCTCCACTTT	CASSPQEGSSPLHF
.	TRBV7-8	10	TRBJ2-2	.	TGTGCCAGCAGCCCCCGGGAGCTGTTTTTT	CASSPRELFF
few	TRBV7-2	16	TRBJ2-7	.	TGTGCCAGCAGCTCGTCGAGAGGGGGTTTTTCCTACGAGCAGTACTTC	CASSSSRGGFSYEQYF
.	TRBV20-1	14	TRBJ1-5	.	TGCAGTGCTTTCCCCCCCGGCAGGGCGCAGCCCCAGCATTTT	CSAFPPGRAQPQHF
few	TRBV6-2/TRBV6-3	13	TRBJ2-3	.	TGTGCCAGCGGGCGGGGCCGTGAAGATACGCAGTATTTT	CASGRGREDTQYF
.	TRBV27	14	TRBJ1-2	.	TGTGCCAGCAGTGCCAGACAGGATAACTATGGCTACACCTTC	CASSARQDNYGYTF
many	TRBV3-1	15	TRBJ2-7	TRBD2	TGTGCCAGCAGCCAAGCTGCGGGGGGGCCAGACGAGCAGTACTTC	CASSQAAGGPDEQYF
.	TRBV11-2	16	TRBJ2-5	.	TGTGCCAGCAGCTTAGATTTTCTACAGTTCCAAGAGACCCAGTACTTC	CASSLDFLQFQETQYF
.	TRBV20-1	14	TRBJ1-1	TRBD1	TGCAGTGCTCCCGTTCGGGACAGGGGCGCTGAGGCTTTCTTT	CSAPVRDRGAEAFF
.	TRBV29-1	12	TRBJ2-5	TRBD1	TGCAGCGTAGGGACAGGGCAGGGGACCCAGTACTTC	CSVGTGQGTQYF
.	TRBV11-2	14	TRBJ2-1	TRBD2	TGTGCCAGCAGCGACCGGGAGGTGGGCAATGAGCAGTTCTTC	CASSDREVGNEQFF
.	TRBV20-1	16	TRBJ1-1	TRBD1	TGCAGTGCTTTTGACAGGGGGGCAGCGCTTAACACTGAAGCTTTCTTT	CSAFDRGAALNTEAFF
.	TRBV7-2	17	TRBJ2-2	TRBD2	TGTGCCAGCAGCTTATGGACCGGGACTAGAGACACCGGGGAGCTGTTTTTT	CASSLWTGTRDTGELFF
few	TRBV5-1	13	TRBJ1-1	.	TGCGCCAGCAGCTTGGTTCTTTCGGGAGACGCTTTCTTT	CASSLVLSGDAFF
few	TRBV20-1	19	TRBJ1-6	.	TGCAGTGCTAGAGATAGCCCCGGGGGGTCTTGGGCCTATAATTCACCCCTCCACTTT	CSARDSPGGSWAYNSPLHF
.	TRBV29-1	12	TRBJ1-1	TRBD1	TGCAGCGTTAGCCAGGGGGCCACTGAAGCTTTCTTT	CSVSQGATEAFF
.	TRBV5-5	16	TRBJ1-2	.	TGTGCCAGCAGCCCCCGAGGCGAGTCGACTAACTATGGCTACACCTTC	CASSPRGESTNYGYTF
.	TRBV30	12	TRBJ2-7	.	TGTTTTGGGCTTAACTCCTACAATGAGCAGTACTTC	CFGLNSYNEQYF
.	TRBV7-9	14	TRBJ1-5	.	TGTGCCAGCAGCTTTCCGGCTAGCACAGCTACGCAGCATTTT	CASSFPASTATQHF
few	TRBV2	11	TRBJ2-5	.	TGTGCCAGCTTTAGGGTGGAGACCCAGTACTTC	CASFRVETQYF
.	TRBV5-1	16	TRBJ2-2	.	TGCGCCAGCAGCGCCGACAGCTTTTTGGACACCGGGGAGCTGTTTTTT	CASSADSFLDTGELFF
.	TRBV7-9	16	TRBJ2-3	TRBD1	TGTGCCAGCAGCTCCCCGGCTTGGACCGGGACAGAGACGCAGTATTTT	CASSSPAWTGTETQYF
.	TRBV12-3/TRBV12-4	13	TRBJ1-4	.	TGTGCCAGCAGTGGGGCGGGGCGGCGAAAACTGTTTTTT	CASSGAGRRKLFF